Shown below are 27 T cell receptor beta chains from a single sample sequenced in a study of blood T cell repertoires in COVID-19. Assay: immunoSEQ multiplex PCR; the TCRdb copy retains only in-frame clones and omits some. Seen here are 200,000 to 300,000 clones, 86% observed once, and the top ten hold 1.5% to 2%. The specimen was peripheral blood. The receptors were sampled from a man in his thirties or forties with active or convalescent COVID-19.

The chain carries TRBV2 and TRBJ2-7, with D unclear. The CDR3 consists of 12 residues. V was pared by 4 bases and J by 2 bases, with 6 bases between. Germline CDR1 reads SNHLY; CDR2 reads FYNNEI. CDR3 DNA sequence: TGTGCCAGCAGTGTCGGTGCCTACGAGCAGTACTTC. Translation gives CASSVGAYEQYF.

The V gene is TRBV20-1, the J gene TRBJ1-3, with D possibly being TRBD1 (5 bases). Germline V CDR1 and CDR2: DFQATT, SNEGSKA (reference sequence). The CDR3 totals 14 residues. Trimming removed 3 bases from V and 4 bases from J, with 13 bases in between. The CDR3 coding sequence is TGCAGTGCTAGTCGGGGGAGAAGGGGAAACACCATATATTTT. This encodes CSASRGRRGNTIYF.

The chain carries TRBV4-1 and TRBJ2-3, with 10 positions matching TRBD2. The CDR3 runs 19 residues. From germline, CDR1 is MGHRA and CDR2 YSYEKL. The V gene end was trimmed by 1 base and the J gene end by 1 base; junction bases not matched to a gene: 11. CDR3 sequence (DNA): TGCGCCAGCAGCCAAGGTGGTAGCGGGGGGCCTTCCGGCACAGATACGCAGTATTTT. Translating gives CASSQGGSGGPSGTDTQYF.

The chain links TRBV3-1 (or the pseudogene TRBV3-2) to TRBJ2-4; D ambiguous. This CDR3 has 11 residues. Germline lookup yields CDR1 LGHDT and CDR2 YNNKEL (reference sequence). V dropped 9 bases and J dropped 9 bases, with 12 bases sitting between them. As DNA, the CDR3 is TGTGCCAGTTATGGGTCGGGCATTCAGTACTTC. Encoded protein: CASYGSGIQYF.

The rearrangement joins TRBV27 to TRBJ2-3, with 7 positions matching TRBD1. There are 14 residues in the CDR3. Germline values: CDR1 MNHEY, CDR2 SMNVEV (reference sequence). The junction had 10 bases not matched to a gene; V was cut back by 8 bases and J by 5 bases. The CDR3 sequence is CASGHVRGLDTQYF. In nucleotides, the CDR3 is TGTGCCAGCGGTCACGTTAGGGGGCTAGATACGCAGTATTTT.

The CDR3 nucleotides are TGTGCCAGCAGCCCTGGACAGATAAGCTCCTACGAGCAGTACTTC. This codes for CASSPGQISSYEQYF. The rearrangement uses TRBV5-5 and TRBJ2-7; TRBD1 might be the D (6 bases). The CDR3 sequence is 15 residues long. Germline V gene data show CDR1 as SGHKS and CDR2 as YYEKEE (reference sequence). Trimming took off 4 bases at V and 0 bases at J, with 14 bases between the two ends. Full variable domain (missing parts from reference TRBV5-5 and TRBJ2-7): DAGVTQSPTHLIKTRGQQVTLRCSPISGHKSVSWYQQVLGQGPQFIFQYYEKEERGRGNFPDRFSARQFPNYSSELNVNALLLGDSALYLCASSPGQISSYEQYFGPGTRLTVT.

The gene calls are TRBV30 and TRBJ2-2; D not resolved. V dropped 0 bases and J dropped 3 bases, with 5 bases sitting between them. Germline CDR1 reads GTSNPN; CDR2 reads SVGIG (reference sequence). The CDR3 contains 13 residues. The CDR3 protein is CAWSVSDTGELFF. The CDR3 coding sequence is TGTGCCTGGAGTGTATCTGACACCGGGGAGCTGTTTTTT. Full variable domain (remainder filled in from reference TRBV30 and TRBJ2-2): SQTIHQWPATLVQPVGSPLSLECTVEGTSNPNLYWYRQAAGRGLQLLFYSVGIGQISSEVPQNLSASRPQDRQFILSSKKLLLSDSGFYLCAWSVSDTGELFFGEGSRLTVL.

The V call is TRBV18, the J call TRBJ2-7; 7 bases are a match to TRBD1. Per germline, CDR1 KGHSH and CDR2 LQKENI. Trimming at V came to 1 base and at J to 5 bases, leaving 5 bases not matched to a gene. The CDR3 loop spans 14 amino acids. The CDR3 DNA sequence: TGTGCCAGCTCACCACAGACAGGGATGCACGAGCAGTACTTC. Translated, it gives CASSPQTGMHEQYF.

V and J are TRBV7-9 and TRBJ1-3; 7 bases map to TRBD1. The CDR3 totals 17 residues. Germline V gene sequence: CDR1 SEHNR, CDR2 FQNEAQ (reference sequence). J gave up 4 bases and V 5 bases, and 14 bases lay outside the gene matches. The chain's CDR3 is CASSTQGGQLSGNTIYF. CDR3 coding DNA: TGTGCCAGCAGCACGCAAGGGGGCCAGCTTTCGGGAAACACCATATATTTT.

The gene calls are TRBV6-5 and TRBJ1-6; maybe TRBD1 (5 bases). The germline V gene has CDR1 MNHEY and CDR2 SVGAGI. The ends were cut back, 6 bases at V and 10 bases at J, with 19 bases in the middle. The CDR3 is made up of 15 amino acids. CDR3 sequence: CASRPGIGRSSPLHF. Here the CDR3 DNA reads TGTGCCAGCAGGCCAGGGATCGGGCGTTCGTCACCCCTCCACTTT.

This chain joins TRBV6-2 or TRBV6-3 and TRBJ1-2, with 8 bases that match TRBD1. The CDR3 runs to 15 residues. Germline V CDR1 and CDR2: MNHEY, SVGEGT. Trimming removed 4 bases from V and 5 bases from J; junction bases left unmatched: 9. CDR3 loop: CASSSPDRGIYGYTF. The CDR3 DNA sequence: TGTGCCAGCAGTTCCCCTGACAGGGGAATTTATGGCTACACCTTC.

This clone was detected a few times. The chain uses TRBV10-2 and TRBJ1-1; perhaps TRBD1 as D (6 bases). This CDR3 has 14 residues. Deletions cut 6 bases from V and 3 bases from J, with 14 bases between. The germline V gene has CDR1 WSHSY and CDR2 SAAADI. The CDR3 DNA is TGCGCCAGCAGGGATGACAGGCCTGACACTGAAGCTTTCTTT. This encodes CASRDDRPDTEAFF.

This clone was seen a handful of times. The chain employs TRBV4-1 and TRBJ1-2; possibly TRBD1 for D (5 bases). Germline CDR1 reads MGHRA; CDR2 reads YSYEKL. Trimming removed 1 base from V and 2 bases from J, with 14 bases in between. This CDR3 contains 16 residues. The chain's CDR3 is CASSQVGRGQNYGYTF. The CDR3 DNA sequence: TGCGCCAGCAGCCAAGTTGGTCGAGGACAAAACTATGGCTACACCTTC.

This rearrangement joins TRBV18 to TRBJ1-6; 7 nucleotides match TRBD1. This CDR3 contains 15 residues. The V segment lost 3 bases and the J segment 5 bases; nucleotides outside the gene matches: 4. Germline V gene sequence: CDR1 KGHSH, CDR2 LQKENI. CDR3 loop: CASSPRQGDNSPLHF. CDR3 in DNA: TGTGCCAGCTCACCTCGACAGGGTGATAATTCACCCCTCCACTTT.

In DNA, the CDR3 is TGCGCCAGCAGCTTGGTGGCAGGGTTCTCCTACGAGCAGTACTTC. It is translated as CASSLVAGFSYEQYF. The V and J genes are TRBV5-1 and TRBJ2-7, with a tentative D call TRBD1 (5 bases). There are 15 residues in the CDR3. V shed 0 bases and J shed 0 bases, with 10 bases lying between them. The germline V gene has CDR1 SGHRS and CDR2 YFSETQ.

The chain carries TRBV18 and TRBJ2-3, with 12 bases aligning to TRBD2. CDR1 and CDR2 from the germline V gene are KGHSH and LQKENI. This CDR3 is built from 19 residues. Trimming at V came to 2 bases and at J to 2 bases, leaving 11 bases not matched to a gene. CDR3 residues: CASSPMVLAGGLNTDTQYF. DNA of the CDR3: TGTGCCAGCTCACCAATGGTGCTAGCGGGGGGGCTCAACACAGATACGCAGTATTTT.

DNA of the CDR3: TGCGCCAGCAGCCAAGATACAGGGGGATTTTTCACTGAAGCTTTCTTT. Translated, it gives CASSQDTGGFFTEAFF. The chain links TRBV4-3 to TRBJ1-1; 8 bases map to TRBD1. The CDR3 is made up of 16 amino acids. Germline values: CDR1 LGHNA, CDR2 YSLEER. After removal of 0 bases from V and 4 bases from J, the junction contained 7 bases not matched to a gene.

This clone appeared once. This chain links TRBV5-5 with TRBJ2-7; TRBD1 agrees at 9 bases. Germline-derived CDR1 and CDR2 are SGHKS and YYEKEE (reference sequence). Trimming took 2 bases from V and 4 from J; bases not matched to a gene: 10. The CDR3 loop spans 16 amino acids. The CDR3: CASSFYWDRVSYEQYF. As DNA, the CDR3 is TGTGCCAGCAGCTTTTATTGGGACAGGGTTTCTTACGAGCAGTACTTC.

The chain recombines TRBV5-1 with TRBJ2-2, with 7 positions matching TRBD1. The ends lost 6 bases at V and 1 base at J; junction bases unmatched: 9. The V gene's germline CDR1 is SGHRS and CDR2 YFSETQ. The CDR3 has 16 residues. For the CDR3, the DNA is TGCGCCAGCACTCCGAGGACAGGAAAGAACACCGGGGAGCTGTTTTTT. Translated, it gives CASTPRTGKNTGELFF.

The chain combines TRBV3-1 (or the pseudogene TRBV3-2) with TRBJ2-1; 8 bases line up with TRBD2. Germline V CDR1 and CDR2: LGHDT, YNNKEL (reference sequence). Trimming at V came to 4 bases and at J to 4 bases, leaving 15 bases not matched to a gene. This CDR3 is 18 amino acids long. The CDR3 bases are TGTGCCAGCAGCCCCCTCTCCTACGGGGGGGATGTTTACAATGAGCAGTTCTTC. It translates to CASSPLSYGGDVYNEQFF.

The V and J genes are TRBV27 and TRBJ1-5; unclear D gene. Trimming left V 0 bases short and J 7 bases short, with 10 bases between. CDR1 and CDR2 from the germline V gene are MNHEY and SMNVEV (reference sequence). The length of the CDR3 is 14 residues. CDR3 sequence reads: CASSLSKSGQPQHF. In nucleotides, the CDR3 is TGTGCCAGCAGTTTATCTAAAAGCGGACAGCCCCAGCATTTT.

The chain combines TRBV30 with TRBJ2-5, with D maybe TRBD2 (5 bases). Germline CDR1 and CDR2: GTSNPN and SVGIG (reference sequence). This CDR3 contains 13 residues. With 3 bases removed from V and 5 bases from J, the gap between germline ends came to 13 bases. In nucleotides, the CDR3 is TGTGCCTGGAGCCCGGACGGGGAGGAGACCCAGTACTTC. This sequence encodes CAWSPDGEETQYF. The full variable domain, completed using reference TRBV30 and TRBJ2-5, is SQTIHQWPATLVQPVGSPLSLECTVEGTSNPNLYWYRQAAGRGLQLLFYSVGIGQISSEVPQNLSASRPQDRQFILSSKKLLLSDSGFYLCAWSPDGEETQYFGPGTRLLVL.

V is TRBV11-2 and J is TRBJ1-2, with 8 bases fitting TRBD1. V was clipped by 4 bases and J by 4 bases; unmatched bases: 8. The CDR3 covers 15 residues. Per the germline V gene, CDR1 is SGHAT and CDR2 is FQNNGV. The CDR3 region is CASSSSGGKVYGYTF. The CDR3 DNA reads as TGTGCCAGCAGCTCGTCAGGGGGCAAGGTCTATGGCTACACCTTC.

The chain combines TRBV23-1 with TRBJ1-2; unclear D gene. TRBV23-1 is recorded as an ORF, its role being uncertain. Trimming removed 1 base from V and 0 bases from J, with 21 bases in between. CDR3 length: 19 residues. CDR3 residues: CASSQYAREITRPNYGYTF. DNA of the CDR3: TGCGCCAGCAGTCAATATGCGAGGGAGATCACCCGACCTAACTATGGCTACACCTTC.

The rearrangement links TRBV11-2 to TRBJ2-2, with 11 bases aligning to TRBD2. V gave up 1 base and J gave up 6 bases; unmatched junction bases: 7. CDR3 length: 17 residues. Germline CDR1 is SGHAT and CDR2 is FQNNGV. The CDR3 sequence: CASSLASGGSGSGELFF. The CDR3 DNA is TGTGCCAGCAGCTTAGCTAGCGGGGGGTCTGGGTCCGGGGAGCTGTTTTTT. Complete variable domain (other parts from reference TRBV11-2 and TRBJ2-2): EAGVAQSPRYKIIEKRQSVAFWCNPISGHATLYWYQQILGQGPKLLIQFQNNGVVDDSQLPKDRFSAERLKGVDSTLKIQPAKLEDSAVYLCASSLASGGSGSGELFFGEGSRLTVL.

This sequence joins TRBV6-5 and TRBJ1-2, with D perhaps matching TRBD1 (5 bases). The CDR3 totals 15 residues. Germline assignment: CDR1 MNHEY and CDR2 SVGAGI. Trimming shortened V by 2 bases and J by 5 bases, and 15 bases separated the two germline ends. DNA for the CDR3: TGTGCCAGCAGTTACGACAGCAACCCTATGTATGGCTACACCTTC. Translation: CASSYDSNPMYGYTF.

The gene calls are TRBV11-2 and TRBJ1-6; maybe TRBD1 (5 bases). This CDR3 spans 14 amino acids. Germline loops: CDR1 SGHAT, CDR2 FQNNGV. V gave up 2 bases and J gave up 8 bases, with 10 bases separating them. CDR3 sequence: CASSLRQTDSPLHF. The CDR3 region has the DNA TGTGCCAGCAGCTTACGACAGACCGATTCACCCCTCCACTTT.